Listed here are 22 T cell receptor beta chains from one sample, sequenced in a study of blood T cell repertoires in COVID-19. Sequenced by immunoSEQ multiplex PCR; TCRdb stores in-frame clones only, minus some. The sample holds tens of thousands of clones, 78% seen once. Sequences were obtained from peripheral blood. These receptors all stem from a man between 65 and 80 years old with COVID-19, enrolled during active disease.

The chain joins TRBV9 to TRBJ2-2; the D gene is possibly TRBD1 (6 bases). This CDR3 region has 13 residues. V lost 4 bases to trimming and J lost 5 bases, with 9 bases between them. Germline V gene lookup returns CDR1 SGDLS and CDR2 YYNGEE. The CDR3 DNA reads as TGTGCCAGCAGCCCTCAGGGGACCGGGGAGCTGTTTTTT. Translating gives CASSPQGTGELFF.

This clone was seen a single time. CDR3: CASSPRISDEMGREEKLFF. DNA for the CDR3: TGTGCCAGCAGCCCCCGGATTTCTGACGAGATGGGGCGGGAAGAAAAACTGTTTTTT. The V and J genes are TRBV4-2 and TRBJ1-4; D possibly corresponds to TRBD1 (5 bases). Germline CDR1 is LGHNA and CDR2 is YNFKEQ. This CDR3 contains 19 residues. V was clipped by 4 bases and J by 8 bases, with 29 bases between them.

This clone appeared once. This rearrangement joins TRBV6-5 to TRBJ1-2; 10 nucleotides match TRBD1. This CDR3 contains 13 residues. Germline V gene sequence: CDR1 MNHEY, CDR2 SVGAGI. After removal of 6 bases from V and 6 bases from J, the junction contained 4 bases not matched to a gene. The CDR3 DNA reads as TGTGCCAGCAGGGGACAGGGGCAGGATGGCTACACCTTC. Translation: CASRGQGQDGYTF.

The chain employs TRBV24-1 and TRBJ2-5; the match to TRBD1 covers 8 bases. The CDR3 spans 16 residues. The ends lost 4 bases at V and 5 bases at J; junction bases unmatched: 11. Germline CDR1 and CDR2: KGHDR and SFDVKD. Here the CDR3 reads CATSDSLRTGMETQYF. The CDR3 DNA follows: TGTGCCACCAGTGACTCCCTTCGGACAGGGATGGAGACCCAGTACTTC.

J is TRBJ2-5 and V is TRBV18, with 9 bases fitting TRBD2. Germline values: CDR1 KGHSH, CDR2 LQKENI. The V segment lost 1 base and the J segment 0 bases; nucleotides outside the gene matches: 3. This CDR3 is built from 16 residues. CDR3 protein: CASSPRVAGDQETQYF. DNA of the CDR3: TGTGCCAGCTCACCACGGGTAGCGGGGGACCAAGAGACCCAGTACTTC.

The chain has TRBV14 and TRBJ2-1; 12 nucleotides agree with TRBD2. Unmatched junction bases numbered 7, after V lost 4 bases and J lost 3 bases. The CDR3 sequence is 17 residues long. Germline CDR1 and CDR2: SGHDN and FVKESK. The CDR3 coding sequence is TGTGCCAGCAGCCGCTTTGGACTAGCGGGGAACTACAATGAGCAGTTCTTC. Its protein product is CASSRFGLAGNYNEQFF.

The CDR3 loop is CASSEDRGFNDIQYF. CDR3 nucleotide sequence: TGTGCCAGCAGTGAAGACCGGGGTTTTAACGACATTCAGTACTTC. The chain uses TRBV2 and TRBJ2-4, with D possibly being TRBD2 (5 bases). The CDR3 length is 15 residues. Germline CDR1 is SNHLY and CDR2 is FYNNEI. V was clipped by 1 base and J by 8 bases, with 15 bases between them.

The CDR3 region has the DNA TGTGCCTGGAGTGTAGGAGGGAATGGCTACACCTTC. Protein sequence: CAWSVGGNGYTF. The V gene is TRBV30, the J gene TRBJ1-2; D gene unclear. Between the trimmed V and J ends, which lost 0 bases and 6 bases, there was a span of 8 bases. The CDR3 is 12 residues long. Germline V CDR1 and CDR2: GTSNPN, SVGIG (reference sequence).

Only one count was recorded for this clone. The chain combines TRBV15 with TRBJ1-5; no clear D gene. V lost 5 bases and J lost 0, with 8 bases in between. In germline, CDR1 is LNHNV, CDR2 YYDKDF (reference sequence). This CDR3 has 14 residues. The CDR3 nucleotides read TGTGCCACCAGCCTGACGGGTAGCAATCAGCCCCAGCATTTT. It codes for CATSLTGSNQPQHF.

V usage is TRBV7-8 and J usage is TRBJ1-5, with a weak D call TRBD1 (6 bases). Germline V gives CDR1 SGHVS, CDR2 FQNEAQ. The length of the CDR3 is 12 residues. Trimming pared 5 bases from V and 5 bases from J, leaving 7 bases between. This chain's CDR3 is CASSPGDQPQHF. The CDR3 DNA reads as TGTGCCAGCAGCCCAGGGGATCAGCCCCAGCATTTT.

V usage is TRBV5-1 and J usage is TRBJ1-1; TRBD1 matches at 8 bases. The CDR3 sequence is 15 residues long. After removal of 0 bases from V and 5 bases from J, the junction contained 6 bases not matched to a gene. Germline assignment: CDR1 SGHRS and CDR2 YFSETQ. CDR3 sequence reads: CASSLGTGGGTEAFF. The CDR3 DNA is TGCGCCAGCAGCTTGGGTACAGGGGGAGGGACTGAAGCTTTCTTT.

The V gene is TRBV6-2 or TRBV6-3, the J gene TRBJ1-2; 7 bases are a match to TRBD1. There are 13 residues in the CDR3. Unmatched junction bases numbered 6, after V lost 2 bases and J lost 9 bases. CDR1 and CDR2 from the germline V gene are MNHEY and SVGEGT. CDR3 sequence: CASSYVSGGRYTF. CDR3 in DNA: TGTGCCAGCAGTTACGTGTCAGGGGGACGCTACACCTTC.

V is TRBV28 and J is TRBJ1-6; 9 positions agree with TRBD1. The germline V gene encodes CDR1 MDHEN and CDR2 SYDVKM. Trimming took 3 bases from V and 10 from J; bases not matched to a gene: 7. The CDR3 consists of 15 residues. The DNA of the CDR3 is TGTGCCAGCAGTTTTAGGGGACAGGGAATGTCACCCCTCCACTTT. Its translation is CASSFRGQGMSPLHF. Variable domain in full (rest from reference TRBV28 and TRBJ1-6): DVKVTQSSRYLVKRTGEKVFLECVQDMDHENMFWYRQDPGLGLRLIYFSYDVKMKEKGDIPEGYSVSREKKERFSLILESASTNQTSMYLCASSFRGQGMSPLHFGNGTRLTVT.

The J gene is TRBJ1-4, the V gene TRBV7-9; 7 bases align to TRBD1. The CDR3 runs to 16 residues. After removal of 3 bases from V and 3 bases from J, the junction contained 7 bases not matched to a gene. Germline lookup yields CDR1 SEHNR and CDR2 FQNEAQ (reference sequence). CDR3 amino acids: CASSFGRGISNEKLFF. In nucleotides, the CDR3 is TGTGCCAGCAGCTTTGGCAGGGGGATATCTAATGAAAAACTGTTTTTT.

CDR3 sequence: CASSPRGPILNSPLHF. The CDR3 DNA reads TGTGCCAGCAGCCCCAGGGGCCCCATACTTAATTCACCCCTCCACTTT. The chain recombines TRBV7-2 with TRBJ1-6; maybe TRBD1 (6 bases). Germline lookup yields CDR1 SGHTA and CDR2 FQGNSA. The CDR3 extends over 16 amino acids. Trimming took 5 bases from V and 6 from J, leaving 17 bases between them.

The chain links TRBV7-9 to TRBJ1-4; TRBD1 agrees at 9 bases. The CDR3 runs 16 residues. Germline V gene sequence: CDR1 SEHNR, CDR2 FQNEAQ (reference sequence). Unmatched junction bases numbered 12, after V lost 5 bases and J lost 8 bases. CDR3 nucleotides: TGTGCCAGCAGCCCGCTCACAGGGGGCGCGAAGGAAAAACTGTTTTTT. Translating it yields CASSPLTGGAKEKLFF.

This clone was picked up one time. The chain employs TRBV27 and TRBJ2-4, with 7 positions matching TRBD2. The germline V gene encodes CDR1 MNHEY and CDR2 SMNVEV (reference sequence). Trimming took 3 bases from V and 8 from J; bases not matched to a gene: 4. This CDR3 contains 13 residues. Written as DNA, the CDR3 is TGTGCCAGCAGTTTGAAGGGAGGGTACATTCAGTACTTC. As protein: CASSLKGGYIQYF.

This clone was seen more than once but under ten times. The V gene is TRBV3-1 (or the pseudogene TRBV3-2), the J gene TRBJ1-5, with a weak D call TRBD1 (5 bases). V lost 0 bases and J lost 0, with 12 bases in between. From germline, CDR1 is LGHDT and CDR2 YNNKEL (reference sequence). The CDR3 has 17 amino acids. The CDR3 sequence: CASSQEGAPYSNQPQHF. In DNA, the CDR3 is TGTGCCAGCAGCCAAGAAGGGGCACCTTATAGCAATCAGCCCCAGCATTTT.

V usage is TRBV21-1 and J usage is TRBJ1-6. TRBV21-1 is a pseudogene. This CDR3 region has 17 residues. CDR3 sequence (DNA): TGTGCCAGCAGCAAAGCGCTCGGGGGGCTGATTAATTCACCCCTCCACTTT. Amino acid sequence: CASSKALGGLINSPLHF.

Regarding this clone: The junction does not match germline at one end; this may be a read error. In DNA form, the CDR3 reads TGTGCCACCAGCCGAGAGCCAACAGGAAAAGAGACCCAGTACTTC. The encoded protein is CATSREPTGKETQYF. The chain joins TRBV15 to TRBJ2-5, with D possibly being TRBD1 (5 bases). CDR3 length: 15 residues. Germline CDR1 and CDR2: LNHNV and YYDKDF (reference sequence).

In this sample, this clone turned up a few times. The chain combines TRBV7-9 with TRBJ1-2; 7 bases match TRBD1. Per the germline V gene, CDR1 is SEHNR and CDR2 is FQNEAQ (reference sequence). The V segment lost 6 bases and the J segment 1 base; nucleotides outside the gene matches: 11. The CDR3 has 16 amino acids. This CDR3 reads CASRDLTGTHNYGYTF. CDR3 DNA: TGTGCCAGCAGGGACCTGACAGGGACCCATAACTATGGCTACACCTTC.

The V gene is TRBV29-1, the J gene TRBJ2-4; TRBD1 might be the D (6 bases). Germline V gives CDR1 SQVTM, CDR2 ANQGSEA. Trimming stripped 7 bases from V and 0 bases from J, with 10 bases between. The CDR3 runs to 13 residues. The CDR3 bases are TGCAGCGGTCTACAGGGAGCCAAAAACATTCAGTACTTC. Protein sequence: CSGLQGAKNIQYF.